Each of the 23 T cell receptor beta chains below was sequenced from the same sample in a study of OX40 agonist ivuxolimab in advanced cancers. The method behind the library was the immunoSEQ multiplex PCR assay. Here the immuneACCESS table is served through TCRdb, limited to in-frame sequences with V and J called. Missing clones are a known gap in these copies; in checked studies unresolved V genes cover under half, and the rest lacks a known reason. Within this sample are under 200,000 clones, with 85% to 95% of them counted one time only. About 0.31% of the sample goes to the ten largest clones. Sequences were derived from CD4+ or CD8+ T cells sorted from blood, sampled in a trial of the OX40 agonist ivuxolimab. These TCRs come from an adult with an advanced solid tumor such as melanoma, head and neck, liver or kidney cancer.

The gene calls are TRBV28 and TRBJ1-4; TRBD1 agrees at 9 bases. CDR3 size: 15 residues. Germline-derived CDR1 and CDR2 are MDHEN and SYDVKM. V dropped 6 bases and J dropped 6; count of bases not matched to a gene: 8. CDR3 nucleotide sequence: TGTGCCAGCAGCCCCGGACAGGGGTGGGATGAAAAACTGTTTTTT. It encodes CASSPGQGWDEKLFF.

This chain links TRBV5-1 with TRBJ2-5; perhaps D is TRBD1 or TRBD2 (6 bases each). The germline V gene encodes CDR1 SGHRS and CDR2 YFSETQ. V shed 0 bases and J shed 1 base, with 7 bases lying between them. This CDR3 region has 14 residues. In DNA form, the CDR3 reads TGCGCCAGCAGCTTGGGGGGGGCCCAAGAGACCCAGTACTTC. It is translated as CASSLGGAQETQYF.

The rearrangement uses TRBV27 and TRBJ1-1, with D possibly matching TRBD1 (5 bases). The CDR3 extends over 13 amino acids. Trimming pared 4 bases from V and 5 bases from J, leaving 11 bases between. The germline gives CDR1 MNHEY, CDR2 SMNVEV (reference sequence). This CDR3 reads CASSYQGSTEAFF. The CDR3, as DNA: TGTGCCAGCAGTTACCAGGGTAGTACTGAAGCTTTCTTT.

V and J are TRBV5-6 and TRBJ1-4, with D perhaps TRBD1 (6 bases). V shed 1 base and J shed 5 bases, with 15 bases lying between them. The length of the CDR3 is 16 residues. Germline values: CDR1 SGHDT, CDR2 YYEEEE. In nucleotides, the CDR3 is TGTGCCAGCAGCTTGTGGGGGCCGGGCCAAAATGAAAAACTGTTTTTT. It codes for CASSLWGPGQNEKLFF.

The chain recombines TRBV10-3 with TRBJ1-1; 8 nucleotides align to TRBD1. CDR1 ENHRY and CDR2 SYGVKD come from the germline V gene. V was pared by 3 bases and J by 5 bases, with 8 bases of the junction left unmatched. The CDR3 has 15 amino acids. CDR3 DNA sequence: TGTGCCATCAGTGACTATGCACAGGGGGGAACTGAAGCTTTCTTT. Residues: CAISDYAQGGTEAFF.

The rearrangement links TRBV27 to TRBJ2-3; TRBD2 is a possible D gene (6 bases). This CDR3 has 19 residues. Trimming left V 5 bases short and J 4 bases short, with 28 bases between. Germline CDR1 MNHEY, CDR2 SMNVEV (reference sequence). The CDR3 protein is CASSPNASGTPSKADTQYF. The CDR3 bases are TGTGCCAGCAGTCCTAACGCCTCCGGGACTCCCTCAAAGGCAGATACGCAGTATTTT.

This clone was seen only once. The chain couples TRBV6-6 to TRBJ2-1, with TRBD2 identical over 8 bases. The CDR3 totals 15 residues. In germline, CDR1 is MNHNY, CDR2 SVGAGI (reference sequence). V shed 6 bases and J 2 bases; nucleotides not matched to a gene: 6. The CDR3 loop reads CASRASGSPYNEQFF. CDR3 DNA sequence: TGTGCCAGCAGGGCGAGCGGGAGCCCCTACAATGAGCAGTTCTTC.

This chain links TRBV23-1 with TRBJ2-7; D may be TRBD1 or TRBD2 (5 bases each). TRBV23-1 is an ORF, with its function uncertain. The V gene lost 4 bases and the J gene lost 4 bases, with 11 bases spanning the gap. This CDR3 is built from 13 residues. CDR3 amino acids: CASSLPGRYEQYF. DNA of the CDR3: TGCGCCAGCAGTCTCCCGGGGCGGTACGAGCAGTACTTC.

This clone has a single count. The chain combines TRBV6-5 with TRBJ2-7, with TRBD2 matching over 8 bases. Trimming cost V 0 bases and J 2 bases; bases outside gene matches: 6. Germline CDR1 is MNHEY and CDR2 is SVGAGI. This CDR3 has 16 residues. CDR3 region: CASSYSLAGKTYEQYF. The CDR3 DNA reads TGTGCCAGCAGTTACTCCTTAGCGGGAAAGACCTACGAGCAGTACTTC.

The chain employs TRBV30 and TRBJ1-3; no clear D. Per germline, CDR1 GTSNPN and CDR2 SVGIG (reference sequence). CDR3 size: 14 residues. The V and J ends lost 0 bases and 7 bases respectively, with 13 bases between them. The CDR3 region is CAWSVHAASNTIYF. CDR3 nucleotide sequence: TGTGCCTGGAGTGTACATGCGGCGTCGAACACCATATATTTT.

V and J are TRBV12-5 and TRBJ2-5; D unresolved. The germline V gene encodes CDR1 LGHNT and CDR2 FRNRAP. The length of the CDR3 is 15 residues. Trimming took off 1 base at V and 5 bases at J, with 14 bases between the two ends. The CDR3 nucleotides are TGTGCTAGTGGTTTGGGTGGGGTATACGGGGAGACCCAGTACTTC. It translates to CASGLGGVYGETQYF.

The gene calls are TRBV13 and TRBJ2-7, with D perhaps TRBD1 (6 bases). Germline CDR1 and CDR2: PRHDT and FYEKMQ (reference sequence). The germline V and J ends were trimmed by 5 bases and 0 bases, with 11 bases remaining between them. This CDR3 is 14 amino acids long. CDR3 protein: CASSPWTDSYEQYF. Here the CDR3 DNA reads TGTGCCAGCAGCCCGTGGACAGACTCCTACGAGCAGTACTTC.

V is TRBV30 and J is TRBJ2-7; D may match TRBD1 or TRBD2 (5 bases each). In germline, CDR1 is GTSNPN, CDR2 SVGIG (reference sequence). CDR3 size: 12 residues. CDR3: CAWGAPGPPLGV. The CDR3 nucleotides read TGTGCCTGGGGAGCACCGGGACCGCCGCTGGGGGTC.

Here the CDR3 DNA reads TGTGCCTGGGACGGACAGACGGGAAACACCATATATTTT. It is translated as CAWDGQTGNTIYF. This rearrangement joins TRBV30 to TRBJ1-3, with D perhaps matching TRBD1 (6 bases). Trimming cost V 5 bases and J 4 bases, with 12 bases left between them. The CDR3 runs 13 residues. Germline CDR1 is GTSNPN and CDR2 is SVGIG (reference sequence).

The V and J genes are TRBV29-1 and TRBJ2-7, with 7 bases fitting TRBD2. Germline V gene sequence: CDR1 SQVTM, CDR2 ANQGSEA. J lost 5 bases, V lost 0 bases, and 10 bases had no gene match. The length of the CDR3 is 15 residues. CDR3 nucleotide sequence: TGCAGCGTTGAAGACGCAGCGGGGCCAAAGCACGAGCAGTACTTC. Amino acid sequence: CSVEDAAGPKHEQYF.

The genes are TRBV5-4 and TRBJ2-3, with D possibly being TRBD1 (6 bases). Germline lookup yields CDR1 SGHNT and CDR2 YYREEE (reference sequence). The CDR3 loop spans 15 amino acids. V lost 0 bases and J 0 bases, leaving 8 bases between the germline ends. CDR3 sequence: CASSLARGSTDTQYF. In nucleotides, the CDR3 is TGTGCCAGCAGCTTGGCCAGGGGAAGCACAGATACGCAGTATTTT.

This clone was counted once. J is TRBJ2-1 and V is TRBV15, with TRBD2 matching over 16 bases. The CDR3 spans 15 residues. J was trimmed by 14 bases and V by 0 bases; bases with no gene match: 4. Looked up from germline, CDR1 is LNHNV and CDR2 is YYDKDF (reference sequence). The CDR3 is CATSREGLAGGHKFF. The CDR3 bases are TGTGCCACCAGCAGAGAGGGACTAGCGGGAGGGCATAAGTTCTTC.

The chain employs TRBV9 and TRBJ2-1, with D unclear. Trimming stripped 0 bases from V and 2 bases from J, with 9 bases between. The germline V gene has CDR1 SGDLS and CDR2 YYNGEE. The CDR3 loop spans 15 amino acids. The CDR3 sequence is CASSVELTTYNEQFF. The CDR3 DNA reads as TGTGCCAGCAGCGTAGAGTTAACGACCTACAATGAGCAGTTCTTC. Full variable domain (outside the CDR3, taken from reference TRBV9 and TRBJ2-1): DSGVTQTPKHLITATGQRVTLRCSPRSGDLSVYWYQQSLDQGLQFLIQYYNGEERAKGNILERFSAQQFPDLHSELNLSSLELGDSALYFCASSVELTTYNEQFFGPGTRLTVL.

This chain joins TRBV28 and TRBJ2-1; 8 positions agree with TRBD1. The CDR3 extends over 17 amino acids. V lost 5 bases to trimming and J lost 4 bases; unmatched junction nucleotides: 13. Germline-derived CDR1 and CDR2 are MDHEN and SYDVKM. The CDR3 loop is CASSHRTGPFFYNEQFF. Here the CDR3 DNA reads TGTGCCAGCAGTCATAGGACAGGGCCCTTTTTTTACAATGAGCAGTTCTTC.

This chain joins TRBV7-9 and TRBJ2-7; 11 nucleotides line up with TRBD2. Germline V gene lookup returns CDR1 SEHNR and CDR2 FQNEAQ (reference sequence). The CDR3 runs to 16 residues. The V and J ends lost 1 base and 0 bases, in that order; junction bases with no gene match: 2. The CDR3 spells CASSLGLAGTSYEQYF. The CDR3 DNA is TGTGCCAGCAGCTTAGGACTAGCGGGGACCTCCTACGAGCAGTACTTC. The full variable domain, completed using reference TRBV7-9 and TRBJ2-7, is DTGVSQNPRHKITKRGQNVTFRCDPISEHNRLYWYRQTLGQGPEFLTYFQNEAQLEKSRLLSDRFSAERPKGSFSTLEIQRTEQGDSAMYLCASSLGLAGTSYEQYFGPGTRLTVT.

This chain connects TRBV5-1 to TRBJ2-3; perhaps D is TRBD1 or TRBD2 (7 bases each). Germline values: CDR1 SGHRS, CDR2 YFSETQ. The CDR3 totals 15 residues. V lost 4 bases, J lost 6 bases, and 18 bases lay in between. CDR3 bases: TGCGCCAGCAGCCCAGCGGGACAGCGAGGCGATACGCAGTATTTT. Translated: CASSPAGQRGDTQYF.

The rearrangement joins TRBV6-5 to TRBJ1-2; D ambiguous. V lost 5 bases, J lost 11 bases, and 18 bases lay in between. This CDR3 comprises 13 residues. Germline V CDR1 and CDR2: MNHEY, SVGAGI. This CDR3 reads CASSPPLGVGYTF. The CDR3 DNA sequence: TGTGCCAGCAGTCCCCCCCTCGGGGTGGGGTACACCTTC.

The chain employs TRBV5-5 and TRBJ1-5; D is possibly TRBD1 (5 bases). Trimming cost V 3 bases and J 3 bases, with 10 bases left between them. The CDR3 extends over 14 amino acids. Germline V gene data show CDR1 as SGHKS and CDR2 as YYEKEE (reference sequence). The CDR3 is CASSWGTLNQPQHF. The CDR3 DNA follows: TGTGCCAGCAGCTGGGGGACCCTCAATCAGCCCCAGCATTTT.